Following are 8 T cell receptor beta chains from one sample sequenced in a study of T cell responses to AZD1222 COVID-19 vaccine (dated by TCRdb to 2020 to 2023). The sample's time point label, decoded: baseline before first vaccination. The library relied on the immunoSEQ multiplex PCR assay. Held by TCRdb, this immuneACCESS table contains in-frame sequences only and omits some clones. Under half of the omission traces to an unresolved V gene where checked; the cause of the rest is unknown. This sample comprises approximately 150,000 clones, roughly nine tenths of them detected only once. The ten largest clones take up under 1.5% of the sample. This sample comprised peripheral blood, obtained on day 0 of AZD1222 vaccination. These receptors all stem from an adult in good health.

The gene calls are TRBV28 and TRBJ1-2, with D hard to call. CDR1 MDHEN and CDR2 SYDVKM come from the germline V gene. Trimming took off 8 bases at V and 8 bases at J, with 12 bases between the two ends. CDR3 length equals 11 residues. CDR3 sequence reads: CASRHGWGYTF. The CDR3 nucleotides are TGTGCCAGCCGTCACGGTTGGGGCTACACCTTC.

The rearrangement joins TRBV27 to TRBJ2-1; D gene uncertain. Germline loops: CDR1 MNHEY, CDR2 SMNVEV (reference sequence). The CDR3 totals 14 residues. The V and J ends lost 8 bases and 2 bases respectively, with 13 bases between them. The CDR3 loop reads CASGVGSPYNEQFF. In DNA form, the CDR3 reads TGTGCCAGCGGCGTGGGGTCACCCTACAATGAGCAGTTCTTC.

This clone was seen a single time. This sequence joins TRBV5-6 and TRBJ2-1; TRBD2 agrees at 9 bases. V dropped 2 bases and J dropped 4; count of bases not matched to a gene: 4. This CDR3 contains 15 residues. From germline, CDR1 is SGHDT and CDR2 YYEEEE. CDR3 nucleotides: TGTGCCAGCAGCTTCGTGACTAGCGGTTACAATGAGCAGTTCTTC. Its translation: CASSFVTSGYNEQFF.

The chain carries TRBV7-3 and TRBJ2-3; D not resolved. The germline gives CDR1 SGHTA, CDR2 FQGTGA. This CDR3 is built from 16 residues. V was cut by 2 bases and J by 0 bases, with 12 bases left in between. Written as DNA, the CDR3 is TGTGCCAGCAGCTTATACCAGGCTACTAGCACAGATACGCAGTATTTT. Residues: CASSLYQATSTDTQYF.

The genes are TRBV7-9 and TRBJ2-1; 7 bases map to TRBD2. This CDR3 is built from 15 residues. The germline CDR1 and CDR2 sequences are SEHNR and FQNEAQ (reference sequence). The J segment lost 4 bases and the V segment lost 2 bases, leaving 5 bases of the junction unmatched. The CDR3 DNA reads TGTGCCAGCAGCTTACCGGGACTAAAGTACAATGAGCAGTTCTTC. It codes for CASSLPGLKYNEQFF. The whole variable domain, remainder taken from reference TRBV7-9 and TRBJ2-1, is DTGVSQNPRHKITKRGQNVTFRCDPISEHNRLYWYRQTLGQGPEFLTYFQNEAQLEKSRLLSDRFSAERPKGSFSTLEIQRTEQGDSAMYLCASSLPGLKYNEQFFGPGTRLTVL.

The V call is TRBV5-5, the J call TRBJ2-1; D possibly corresponds to TRBD1 (6 bases). Trimming took 3 bases from V and 10 from J, leaving 11 bases between them. The germline V gene has CDR1 SGHKS and CDR2 YYEKEE (reference sequence). The CDR3 is 12 amino acids. This chain's CDR3 is CASSSTQGEQFF. Here the CDR3 DNA reads TGTGCCAGCAGCTCCACCCAGGGGGAGCAGTTCTTC. The full variable domain, its missing parts supplied by reference TRBV5-5 and TRBJ2-1, is DAGVTQSPTHLIKTRGQQVTLRCSPISGHKSVSWYQQVLGQGPQFIFQYYEKEERGRGNFPDRFSARQFPNYSSELNVNALLLGDSALYLCASSSTQGEQFFGPGTRLTVL.

The chain is built from TRBV12-3 or TRBV12-4 and TRBJ2-7; D gene unclear. The CDR3 is made up of 11 amino acids. V was cut by 2 bases and J by 7 bases, with 6 bases left in between. The CDR3 is CASSLSEEQYF. DNA for the CDR3: TGTGCCAGCAGTTTATCGGAGGAGCAGTACTTC.

The V call is TRBV3-1 (or the pseudogene TRBV3-2), the J call TRBJ2-2; maybe TRBD2 (6 bases). V shed 6 bases and J shed 7 bases, with 15 bases lying between them. The germline CDR1 and CDR2 sequences are LGHDT and YNNKEL (reference sequence). The CDR3 extends over 14 amino acids. CDR3 loop: CASSRLGQHGELFF. In DNA, the CDR3 is TGTGCCAGCAGTAGACTAGGCCAGCACGGGGAGCTGTTTTTT.